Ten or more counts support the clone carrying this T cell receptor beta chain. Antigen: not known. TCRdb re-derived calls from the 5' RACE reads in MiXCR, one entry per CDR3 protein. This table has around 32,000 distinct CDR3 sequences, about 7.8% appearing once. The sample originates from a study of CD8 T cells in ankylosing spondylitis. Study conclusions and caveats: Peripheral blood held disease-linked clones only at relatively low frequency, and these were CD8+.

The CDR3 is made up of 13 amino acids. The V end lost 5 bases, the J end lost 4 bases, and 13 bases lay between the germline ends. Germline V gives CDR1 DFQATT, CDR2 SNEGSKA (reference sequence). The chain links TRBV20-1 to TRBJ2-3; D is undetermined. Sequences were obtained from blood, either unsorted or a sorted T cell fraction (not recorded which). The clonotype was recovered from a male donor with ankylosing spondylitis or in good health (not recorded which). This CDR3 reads CSALDLGPDTQYF. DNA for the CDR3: TGCAGTGCTCTCGACCTTGGGCCAGATACGCAGTATTTT.